The text below deals with one T cell receptor beta chain. The data were obtained in a study of blood T cell repertoires in COVID-19. About the study: Sites in the United States, Italy and Spain provided acute and convalescent COVID-19 samples. The cDNA or gDNA used as material had been derived from T cells, B-cell-depleted T cells, or PBMCs.

Germline V gives CDR1 MGHRA, CDR2 YSYEKL. This CDR3 is 17 amino acids long. The ends lost 5 bases at V and 6 bases at J; junction bases unmatched: 16. As originally analysed: Amplification of reference gene primers was used by the study to estimate nucleated cell counts. Clones were sequenced by immunoSEQ multiplex PCR, and TCRdb holds only the in-frame ones, with some missing. The V and J calls and clone size come from that table; D and trimming were worked out from the DNA. The sample lists some 670,000 clones; 80% to 90% were seen once. J is TRBJ1-2 and V is TRBV4-1; 9 nucleotides line up with TRBD1. The TCR originated in a woman aged 18 to 35 with acute or convalescent COVID-19. Sequencing was carried out using peripheral blood. As DNA, the CDR3 is TGCGCCAGCAGCTCAAACCCCCCCCGGGACAGGGTTGATGGCTACACCTTC. Translated, it gives CASSSNPPRDRVDGYTF.